Here is one T cell receptor beta chain with its context. The data originate from a study of shared clonotypes between healthy human individuals. Per the germline V gene, CDR1 is SGDLS and CDR2 is YYNGEE. The CDR3 totals 15 residues. The J segment lost 3 bases and the V segment lost 0 bases, leaving 6 bases of the junction unmatched. CD45RO-negative, CCR7-selected cells formed the naive CD8 fraction, which excluded terminally differentiated effector memory CD45RA+ cells. Caucasian adults living in Nashville, Tennessee, provided all samples. Only in-frame clones appear in the TCRdb table, and some are missing; sequencing was by immunoSEQ multiplex PCR. The sample holds around 2,100,000 clones, over 85% seen once.

V usage is TRBV9 and J usage is TRBJ2-7; 7 bases fit TRBD1. The receptor's source is a man between 18 and 35 years old in good health. Sample: naive CD8+ T cells sorted from blood. CDR3 amino acids: CASSVATGQIYEQYF. CDR3 sequence (DNA): TGTGCCAGCAGCGTAGCTACGGGACAGATCTACGAGCAGTACTTC. The full variable domain, its missing parts supplied by reference TRBV9 and TRBJ2-7, is DSGVTQTPKHLITATGQRVTLRCSPRSGDLSVYWYQQSLDQGLQFLIQYYNGEERAKGNILERFSAQQFPDLHSELNLSSLELGDSALYFCASSVATGQIYEQYFGPGTRLTVT.